The clone carrying this TCR beta chain was recorded at least ten times. The target antigen is unknown. Diagnosis relied on clinical symptoms, serum thyroxine and TRAb, thyroid ultrasound and orbital computed tomography. This entry comes from a study of T cells in Graves' hyperthyroidism and ophthalmopathy. On the study more broadly: It was at initial diagnosis, before any treatment, that peripheral blood was collected. The study, taken as a whole, reports: Researchers report that a 13 V-J model separated ophthalmopathy from stable hyperthyroidism.

RNA transcripts gave rise to amplified TCR beta CDR3 regions. The HTBI set primed first-round TCR CDR3 RT-PCR. Each CDR3 protein gets one entry after TCRdb re-called the multiplex PCR reads with MiXCR. The data contain 460,000 or so distinct CDR3 sequences, 13% to 15% of them singletons. Trimming cost V 5 bases and J 6 bases; bases outside gene matches: 10. Germline V gene lookup returns CDR1 SGHTA and CDR2 FQGNSA. The length of the CDR3 is 16 residues. This chain uses TRBV7-2 with TRBJ2-1, with 10 bases that match TRBD2. The sequencing input was blood. This receptor was taken from a woman in her late teens or twenties with Graves' hyperthyroidism. CDR3 loop: CASSRSGRSRTNEQFF. CDR3 nucleotide sequence: TGTGCCAGCAGCCGTAGCGGGAGGTCAAGGACCAATGAGCAGTTCTTC.